The rows below give T cell receptor beta chains drawn from one sample of a study of cytomegalovirus exposure and HLA in healthy donors. Repertoires were generated with immunoSEQ multiplex PCR, while TCRdb's copy carries only in-frame clones and drops some. The repertoire includes some 67,000 clones, 65% to 85% of them detected once, and roughly 2.9% sits in the top ten. The source material was PBMCs. Every receptor here comes from a woman between 25 and 40 years old in good health and CMV-seronegative. Each CDR3 is given with its conserved first and last residue. Fields, in order: CDR3 DNA, CDR3 protein, J gene, CDR3 length, D gene, clone size, V gene. D genes are given only for firm matches. Not every row has a clone size; where given, it reads once, few, many or a size class.

cdr3_nt: TGTGCCAGCAGCACCGGAACGACAGGGAGGAACACTGAAGCTTTCTTT; cdr3_aa: CASSTGTTGRNTEAFF; j_call: TRBJ1-1; cdr3_length: 16; d_call: TRBD1; clone_size: -; v_call: TRBV7-9
cdr3_nt: TGTGCCAGCAGCTTAGTAGCGGGGGTAAGGGATGAGCAGTTCTTC; cdr3_aa: CASSLVAGVRDEQFF; j_call: TRBJ2-1; cdr3_length: 15; d_call: TRBD2; clone_size: -; v_call: TRBV7-9
cdr3_nt: TGTGCCAGTAGGAACCCCGGACAGGGCTCCTACGAGCAGTACTTC; cdr3_aa: CASRNPGQGSYEQYF; j_call: TRBJ2-7; cdr3_length: 15; d_call: TRBD1; clone_size: -; v_call: TRBV19
cdr3_nt: TGCGCCAGCAGCGGGGAGGGCCGGAACTATGGCTACACCTTC; cdr3_aa: CASSGEGRNYGYTF; j_call: TRBJ1-2; cdr3_length: 14; d_call: -; clone_size: -; v_call: TRBV5-1
cdr3_nt: TGTGCCATCAGTGGTGGGAGACTAGCGGGCACAGATACGCAGTATTTT; cdr3_aa: CAISGGRLAGTDTQYF; j_call: TRBJ2-3; cdr3_length: 16; d_call: TRBD2; clone_size: -; v_call: TRBV10-3
cdr3_nt: TGTGCCAGCAGGGCCCCACAGGGGGAGGTAAAGACCCAGTACTTC; cdr3_aa: CASRAPQGEVKTQYF; j_call: TRBJ2-5; cdr3_length: 15; d_call: TRBD1; clone_size: once; v_call: TRBV6-6
cdr3_nt: TGTGCTAGTGGTTTGGTACACGGGGGATGGACTGAAGCTTTCTTT; cdr3_aa: CASGLVHGGWTEAFF; j_call: TRBJ1-1; cdr3_length: 15; d_call: -; clone_size: -; v_call: TRBV12-5
cdr3_nt: TGCGCCAGCAGCGCATTCTACAGGGGGCAGAACACTGAAGCTTTCTTT; cdr3_aa: CASSAFYRGQNTEAFF; j_call: TRBJ1-1; cdr3_length: 16; d_call: TRBD1; clone_size: -; v_call: TRBV5-1
cdr3_nt: TGTGCCAGTAGGGAGCGGGGGGGGTCCCAAGAGACCCAGTACTTC; cdr3_aa: CASRERGGSQETQYF; j_call: TRBJ2-5; cdr3_length: 15; d_call: TRBD2; clone_size: -; v_call: TRBV19
cdr3_nt: TGTGCCAGTAGTACCCGAGATAGCTCCTACGAGCAGTACTTC; cdr3_aa: CASSTRDSSYEQYF; j_call: TRBJ2-7; cdr3_length: 14; d_call: -; clone_size: -; v_call: TRBV19
cdr3_nt: TGTGCCAGCACCCTCTTCGGGGGACGTATCAATGAGCAGTTCTTC; cdr3_aa: CASTLFGGRINEQFF; j_call: TRBJ2-1; cdr3_length: 15; d_call: -; clone_size: -; v_call: TRBV7-2
cdr3_nt: TGTGCCAGCAGCTTAGTTTCGGGTTCGAACACCGGGGAGCTGTTTTTT; cdr3_aa: CASSLVSGSNTGELFF; j_call: TRBJ2-2; cdr3_length: 16; d_call: -; clone_size: few; v_call: TRBV7-8
cdr3_nt: TGCGCCAGCAGTGAGCCCGGGGCGGGGGACTCCTACAATGAGCAGTTCTTC; cdr3_aa: CASSEPGAGDSYNEQFF; j_call: TRBJ2-1; cdr3_length: 17; d_call: TRBD2; clone_size: -; v_call: TRBV10-1
cdr3_nt: TGTGCCAGCAGCTCGGGACAAGGTCACACTGAAGCTTTCTTT; cdr3_aa: CASSSGQGHTEAFF; j_call: TRBJ1-1; cdr3_length: 14; d_call: -; clone_size: once; v_call: TRBV7-9
cdr3_nt: TGTGCCAGCAGTCCGTGGGGGGTGGATGAAAAACTGTTTTTT; cdr3_aa: CASSPWGVDEKLFF; j_call: TRBJ1-4; cdr3_length: 14; d_call: -; clone_size: -; v_call: TRBV7-9
cdr3_nt: TGTGCCAGCAGTTTGGGGCAGGGGGCAAATGAGCAGTTCTTC; cdr3_aa: CASSLGQGANEQFF; j_call: TRBJ2-1; cdr3_length: 14; d_call: TRBD1; clone_size: -; v_call: TRBV27
cdr3_nt: TGTGCCAGCCTAGACAGACAAAATTCACCCCTCCACTTT; cdr3_aa: CASLDRQNSPLHF; j_call: TRBJ1-6; cdr3_length: 13; d_call: -; clone_size: few; v_call: TRBV28
cdr3_nt: TGCGCCAGCAGCTTACAGGGGTCTGGAAACACCATATATTTT; cdr3_aa: CASSLQGSGNTIYF; j_call: TRBJ1-3; cdr3_length: 14; d_call: TRBD1; clone_size: -; v_call: TRBV5-1
cdr3_nt: TGTGCCAGCTCACCACCAGGGGTCTATGGCTACACCTTC; cdr3_aa: CASSPPGVYGYTF; j_call: TRBJ1-2; cdr3_length: 13; d_call: -; clone_size: -; v_call: TRBV18
cdr3_nt: TGTGCCACCAGAGGACAGGGTAGTAAAAACACTGAAGCTTTCTTT; cdr3_aa: CATRGQGSKNTEAFF; j_call: TRBJ1-1; cdr3_length: 15; d_call: TRBD1; clone_size: -; v_call: TRBV19
cdr3_nt: TGTGCCAGCAGCACACTCCGGGACAGGTACAATGAGCAGTTCTTC; cdr3_aa: CASSTLRDRYNEQFF; j_call: TRBJ2-1; cdr3_length: 15; d_call: TRBD1; clone_size: -; v_call: TRBV7-6
cdr3_nt: TGTGCCAGCAGCTTAGAGAGGAGCGGGGGGGACCGAGATACGCAGTATTTT; cdr3_aa: CASSLERSGGDRDTQYF; j_call: TRBJ2-3; cdr3_length: 17; d_call: TRBD2; clone_size: -; v_call: TRBV7-8
cdr3_nt: TGTGCCAGCAGCATCAGTCCCGGGACAGGGATCAATTCACCCCTCCACTTT; cdr3_aa: CASSISPGTGINSPLHF; j_call: TRBJ1-6; cdr3_length: 17; d_call: TRBD1; clone_size: -; v_call: TRBV7-2
cdr3_nt: TGTGCCAGCAGCCCCCTCCCCGGGACAGGTCAGGGATATGGCTACACCTTC; cdr3_aa: CASSPLPGTGQGYGYTF; j_call: TRBJ1-2; cdr3_length: 17; d_call: TRBD1; clone_size: -; v_call: TRBV27
cdr3_nt: TGTGCCAGTGGGGGGACCGAAGGAGAAAGTTATGGCTACACCTTC; cdr3_aa: CASGGTEGESYGYTF; j_call: TRBJ1-2; cdr3_length: 15; d_call: -; clone_size: -; v_call: TRBV6-1
cdr3_nt: TGTGCCAGCAGTTACGGGACTAGTGGGGACGGCTACACCTTC; cdr3_aa: CASSYGTSGDGYTF; j_call: TRBJ1-2; cdr3_length: 14; d_call: -; clone_size: once; v_call: TRBV6-5
cdr3_nt: TGTGCCAGCAGCCTGGGGGGGGGCTATGGCTACACCTTC; cdr3_aa: CASSLGGGYGYTF; j_call: TRBJ1-2; cdr3_length: 13; d_call: -; clone_size: -; v_call: TRBV5-4
cdr3_nt: TGCGCCAGCAGTCCTAGCGGGGGTACCTACGAGCAGTACTTC; cdr3_aa: CASSPSGGTYEQYF; j_call: TRBJ2-7; cdr3_length: 14; d_call: TRBD2; clone_size: -; v_call: TRBV10-1
cdr3_nt: TGTGCCAGCAGGGAGGGACTTCAAAGCAATCAGCCCCAGCATTTT; cdr3_aa: CASREGLQSNQPQHF; j_call: TRBJ1-5; cdr3_length: 15; d_call: -; clone_size: -; v_call: TRBV2
cdr3_nt: TGTGCCAGCAGCTTAGGGGGAGGTTATGGCTACACCTTC; cdr3_aa: CASSLGGGYGYTF; j_call: TRBJ1-2; cdr3_length: 13; d_call: -; clone_size: -; v_call: TRBV7-2
cdr3_nt: TGTTCCAGCAGCTTAGTAGGAGGGGCAGGGCGGTTCACTGAAGCTTTCTTT; cdr3_aa: CSSSLVGGAGRFTEAFF; j_call: TRBJ1-1; cdr3_length: 17; d_call: -; clone_size: -; v_call: TRBV7-9
cdr3_nt: TGCGCCAGCAGTCACGGGACAGCGAACACCGGGGAGCTGTTTTTT; cdr3_aa: CASSHGTANTGELFF; j_call: TRBJ2-2; cdr3_length: 15; d_call: TRBD1; clone_size: -; v_call: TRBV23-1
cdr3_nt: TGTGCCAGCAGCTTGGTGCGACTAGCGGCCCCCGGGGATACGCAGTATTTT; cdr3_aa: CASSLVRLAAPGDTQYF; j_call: TRBJ2-3; cdr3_length: 17; d_call: TRBD2; clone_size: -; v_call: TRBV5-8
cdr3_nt: TGTGCCAGCAGCGTAGGGGGGGGGACCCAAGAGACCCAGTACTTC; cdr3_aa: CASSVGGGTQETQYF; j_call: TRBJ2-5; cdr3_length: 15; d_call: TRBD2; clone_size: -; v_call: TRBV9
cdr3_nt: TGCGCCAGCAGCGCTGCCTCCGGGACAGGGACCGTTTTAGCCTCTGGAAACACCATATATTTT; cdr3_aa: CASSAASGTGTVLASGNTIYF; j_call: TRBJ1-3; cdr3_length: 21; d_call: TRBD1; clone_size: -; v_call: TRBV5-1
cdr3_nt: TGTGCCAGCAGCTACCTATCGGGGACAGGGTATCGCTACACCTTC; cdr3_aa: CASSYLSGTGYRYTF; j_call: TRBJ1-2; cdr3_length: 15; d_call: TRBD1; clone_size: -; v_call: TRBV5-6
cdr3_nt: TGCGCCAGCAGCCAAGATCTGGGCCTACTAGCGGGGGGTTCCACAGATACGCAGTATTTT; cdr3_aa: CASSQDLGLLAGGSTDTQYF; j_call: TRBJ2-3; cdr3_length: 20; d_call: TRBD2; clone_size: -; v_call: TRBV4-3
cdr3_nt: TGTGCCAGCAGTCGCGGGGGCCGCTCCTACAATGAGCAGTTCTTC; cdr3_aa: CASSRGGRSYNEQFF; j_call: TRBJ2-1; cdr3_length: 15; d_call: -; clone_size: -; v_call: TRBV6-5
cdr3_nt: TGCGCCAGCAGCTTGGCCGCCTCGAGCTCTGGAAACACCATATATTTT; cdr3_aa: CASSLAASSSGNTIYF; j_call: TRBJ1-3; cdr3_length: 16; d_call: -; clone_size: -; v_call: TRBV5-1
cdr3_nt: TGTGCCAGCAGCTTGGGTACTAGCTACAATGAGCAGTTCTTC; cdr3_aa: CASSLGTSYNEQFF; j_call: TRBJ2-1; cdr3_length: 14; d_call: -; clone_size: -; v_call: TRBV7-2
cdr3_nt: TGTGCCAGCAGCTTAGACATCTACGAGCAGTACTTC; cdr3_aa: CASSLDIYEQYF; j_call: TRBJ2-7; cdr3_length: 12; d_call: -; clone_size: -; v_call: TRBV7-2
cdr3_nt: TGTGCCAACATAAACAGGGGCTCTTTCTCCTACGAGCAGTACTTC; cdr3_aa: CANINRGSFSYEQYF; j_call: TRBJ2-7; cdr3_length: 15; d_call: TRBD1; clone_size: -; v_call: TRBV2
cdr3_nt: TGTGCCAGCAGCTTCAGGGTAGGCCCTTTAGGGGATGAGCAGTTCTTC; cdr3_aa: CASSFRVGPLGDEQFF; j_call: TRBJ2-1; cdr3_length: 16; d_call: -; clone_size: -; v_call: TRBV6-6
cdr3_nt: TGCGCCAGCAGCCAAGGTAGCTCCTACGAGCAGTACTTC; cdr3_aa: CASSQGSSYEQYF; j_call: TRBJ2-7; cdr3_length: 13; d_call: -; clone_size: -; v_call: TRBV4-1
cdr3_nt: TGCGCCAGCAGCCGCCCTGGGAGGGGCACTGAAGCTTTCTTT; cdr3_aa: CASSRPGRGTEAFF; j_call: TRBJ1-1; cdr3_length: 14; d_call: -; clone_size: -; v_call: TRBV4-3
cdr3_nt: TGTGCCAGCAGCTTGGGGCTGCTGGACAGACTCGCGAACTATGGCTACACCTTC; cdr3_aa: CASSLGLLDRLANYGYTF; j_call: TRBJ1-2; cdr3_length: 18; d_call: -; clone_size: -; v_call: TRBV5-5
cdr3_nt: TGTGCCAGCAGCTTAGACGGTTACGAGCAGTACTTC; cdr3_aa: CASSLDGYEQYF; j_call: TRBJ2-7; cdr3_length: 12; d_call: -; clone_size: -; v_call: TRBV11-2
cdr3_nt: TGTGCCACCAGCAGAGGGACAGCCGTAAATTACTATGGCTACACCTTC; cdr3_aa: CATSRGTAVNYYGYTF; j_call: TRBJ1-2; cdr3_length: 16; d_call: -; clone_size: -; v_call: TRBV15